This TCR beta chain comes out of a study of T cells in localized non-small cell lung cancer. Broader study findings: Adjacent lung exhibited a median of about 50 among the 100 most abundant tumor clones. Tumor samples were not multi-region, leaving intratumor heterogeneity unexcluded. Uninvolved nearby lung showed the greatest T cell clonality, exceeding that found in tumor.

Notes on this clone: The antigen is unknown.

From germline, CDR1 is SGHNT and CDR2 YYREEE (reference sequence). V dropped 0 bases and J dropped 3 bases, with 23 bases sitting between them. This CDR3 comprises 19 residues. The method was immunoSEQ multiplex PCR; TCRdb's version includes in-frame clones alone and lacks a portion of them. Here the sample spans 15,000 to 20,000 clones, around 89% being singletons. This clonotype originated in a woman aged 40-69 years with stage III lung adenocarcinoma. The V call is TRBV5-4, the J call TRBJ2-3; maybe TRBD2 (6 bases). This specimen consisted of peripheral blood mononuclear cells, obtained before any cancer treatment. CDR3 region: CASSLVAGQSVLRTDTQYF. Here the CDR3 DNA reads TGTGCCAGCAGCTTGGTGGCGGGGCAATCCGTCCTTAGGACAGATACGCAGTATTTT. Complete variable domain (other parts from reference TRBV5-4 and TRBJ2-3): ETGVTQSPTHLIKTRGQQVTLRCSSQSGHNTVSWYQQALGQGPQFIFQYYREEENGRGNFPPRFSGLQFPNYSSELNVNALELDDSALYLCASSLVAGQSVLRTDTQYFGPGTRLTVL.